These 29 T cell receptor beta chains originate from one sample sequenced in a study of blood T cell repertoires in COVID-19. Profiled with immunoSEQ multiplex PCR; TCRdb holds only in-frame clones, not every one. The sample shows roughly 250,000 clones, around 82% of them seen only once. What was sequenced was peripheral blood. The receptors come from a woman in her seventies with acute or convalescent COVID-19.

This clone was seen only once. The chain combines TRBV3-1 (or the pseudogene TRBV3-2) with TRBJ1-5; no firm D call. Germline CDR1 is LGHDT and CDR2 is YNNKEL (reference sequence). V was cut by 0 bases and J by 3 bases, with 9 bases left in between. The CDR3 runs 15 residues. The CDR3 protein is CASSQDLTYNQPQHF. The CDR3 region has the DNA TGTGCCAGCAGCCAAGATTTGACATACAATCAGCCCCAGCATTTT.

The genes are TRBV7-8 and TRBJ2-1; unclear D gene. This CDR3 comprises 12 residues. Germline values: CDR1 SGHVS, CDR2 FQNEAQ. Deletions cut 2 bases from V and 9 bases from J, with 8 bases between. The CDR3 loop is CASSLPRSEQFF. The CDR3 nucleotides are TGTGCCAGCAGCTTACCGAGATCTGAGCAGTTCTTC.

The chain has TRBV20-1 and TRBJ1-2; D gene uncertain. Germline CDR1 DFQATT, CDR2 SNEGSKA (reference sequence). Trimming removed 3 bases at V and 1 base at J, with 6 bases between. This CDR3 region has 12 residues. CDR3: CSASARNYGYTF. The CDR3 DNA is TGCAGTGCTAGTGCGCGTAACTATGGCTACACCTTC.

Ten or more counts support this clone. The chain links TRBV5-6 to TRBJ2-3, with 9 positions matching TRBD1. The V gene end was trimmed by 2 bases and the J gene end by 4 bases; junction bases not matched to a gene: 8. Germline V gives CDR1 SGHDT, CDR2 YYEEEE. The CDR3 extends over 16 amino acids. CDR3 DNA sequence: TGTGCCAGCAGCTTTCGTTGGGACAGGGCAGCAGATACGCAGTATTTT. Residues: CASSFRWDRAADTQYF.

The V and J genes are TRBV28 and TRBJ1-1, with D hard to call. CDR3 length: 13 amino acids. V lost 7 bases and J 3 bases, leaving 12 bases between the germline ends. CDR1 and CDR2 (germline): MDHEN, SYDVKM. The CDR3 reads CASTVRRYTEAFF. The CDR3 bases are TGTGCCAGCACCGTTCGCAGGTACACTGAAGCTTTCTTT.

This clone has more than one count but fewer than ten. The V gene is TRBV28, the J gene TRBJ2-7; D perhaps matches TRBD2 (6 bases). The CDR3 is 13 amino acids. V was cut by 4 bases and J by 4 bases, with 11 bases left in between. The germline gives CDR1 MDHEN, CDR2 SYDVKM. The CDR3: CASSYGSQYEQYF. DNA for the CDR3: TGTGCCAGCAGTTACGGGAGTCAATACGAGCAGTACTTC.

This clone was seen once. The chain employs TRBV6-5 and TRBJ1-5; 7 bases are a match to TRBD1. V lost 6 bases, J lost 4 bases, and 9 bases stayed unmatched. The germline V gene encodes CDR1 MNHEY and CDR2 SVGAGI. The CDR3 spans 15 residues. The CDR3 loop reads CASRPPGQFNQPQHF. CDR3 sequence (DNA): TGTGCCAGCAGACCCCCGGGACAGTTTAATCAGCCCCAGCATTTT.

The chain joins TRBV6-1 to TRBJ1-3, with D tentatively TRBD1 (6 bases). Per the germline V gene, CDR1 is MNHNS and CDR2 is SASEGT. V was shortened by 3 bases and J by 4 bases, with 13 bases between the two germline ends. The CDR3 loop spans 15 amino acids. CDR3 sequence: CASSEGAQGGNTIYF. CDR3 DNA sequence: TGTGCCAGCAGTGAGGGGGCGCAAGGCGGAAACACCATATATTTT.

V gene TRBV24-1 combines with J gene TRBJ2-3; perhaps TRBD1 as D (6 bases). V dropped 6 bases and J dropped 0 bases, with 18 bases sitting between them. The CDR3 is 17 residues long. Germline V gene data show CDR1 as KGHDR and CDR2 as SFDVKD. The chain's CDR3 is CATSPGSQGPSTDTQYF. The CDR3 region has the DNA TGTGCCACCAGTCCCGGCAGCCAGGGGCCTAGCACAGATACGCAGTATTTT.

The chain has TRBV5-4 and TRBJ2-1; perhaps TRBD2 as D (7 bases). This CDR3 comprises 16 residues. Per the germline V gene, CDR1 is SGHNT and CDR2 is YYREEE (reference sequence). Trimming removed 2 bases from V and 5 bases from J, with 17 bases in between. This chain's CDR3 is CASSLGGGYRDNEQFF. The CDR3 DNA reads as TGTGCCAGCAGCTTAGGGGGGGGGTATAGGGACAATGAGCAGTTCTTC.

The CDR3 loop reads CASSFRQMINYGYTF. The CDR3 nucleotides read TGTGCCAGCAGCTTTAGACAGATGATTAACTATGGCTACACCTTC. The genes are TRBV7-2 and TRBJ1-2; D is perhaps TRBD1 (5 bases). CDR1 is SGHTA and CDR2 is FQGNSA in the germline V gene. Trimming left V 3 bases short and J 1 base short, with 12 bases between. The CDR3 runs 15 residues.

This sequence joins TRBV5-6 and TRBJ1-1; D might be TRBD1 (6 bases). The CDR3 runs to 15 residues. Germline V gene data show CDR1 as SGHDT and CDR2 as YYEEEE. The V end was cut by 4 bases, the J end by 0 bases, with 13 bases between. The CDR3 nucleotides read TGTGCCAGCAGCCCCCTGGGGGCCTTGAACACTGAAGCTTTCTTT. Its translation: CASSPLGALNTEAFF.

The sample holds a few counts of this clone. CDR3: CASSQSTLSAEGYTF. The DNA of the CDR3 is TGCGCCAGCAGCCAATCTACTCTCTCGGCGGAAGGCTACACCTTC. The chain has TRBV4-1 and TRBJ1-2; D uncertain. The CDR3 contains 15 residues. CDR1 is MGHRA and CDR2 is YSYEKL in the germline V gene. Trimming removed 2 bases from V and 8 bases from J, with 18 bases in between.

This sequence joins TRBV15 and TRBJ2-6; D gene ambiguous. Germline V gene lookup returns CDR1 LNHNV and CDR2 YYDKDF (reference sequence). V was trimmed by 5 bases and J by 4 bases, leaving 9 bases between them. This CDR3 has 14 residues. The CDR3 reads CATSRARGANVLTF. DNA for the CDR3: TGTGCCACCAGCCGTGCGCGCGGGGCCAACGTCCTGACTTTC. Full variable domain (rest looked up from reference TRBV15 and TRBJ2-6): DAMVIQNPRYQVTQFGKPVTLSCSQTLNHNVMYWYQQKSSQAPKLLFHYYDKDFNNEADTPDNFQSRRPNTSFCFLDIRSPGLGDTAMYLCATSRARGANVLTFGAGSRLTVL.

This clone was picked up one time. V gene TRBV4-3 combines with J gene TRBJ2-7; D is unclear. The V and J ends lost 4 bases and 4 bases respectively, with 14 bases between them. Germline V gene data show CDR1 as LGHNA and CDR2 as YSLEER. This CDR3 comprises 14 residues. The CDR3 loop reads CASSLSLGSYEQYF. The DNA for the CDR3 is TGCGCCAGCAGCCTTTCGCTAGGTTCATACGAGCAGTACTTC.

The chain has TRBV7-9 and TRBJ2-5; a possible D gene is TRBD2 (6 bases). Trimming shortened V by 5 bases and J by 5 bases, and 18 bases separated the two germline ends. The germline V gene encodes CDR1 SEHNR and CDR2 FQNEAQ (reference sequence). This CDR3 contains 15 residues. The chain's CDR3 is CASSILSGEDETQYF. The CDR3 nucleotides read TGTGCCAGCAGCATTTTGTCGGGGGAGGACGAGACCCAGTACTTC.

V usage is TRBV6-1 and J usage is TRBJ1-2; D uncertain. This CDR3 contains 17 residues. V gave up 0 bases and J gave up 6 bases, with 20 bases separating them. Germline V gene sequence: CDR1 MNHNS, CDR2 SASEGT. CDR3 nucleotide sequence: TGTGCCAGCAGTGAAGCGAGGCAGGTACTCTTGAGGGATGGCTACACCTTC. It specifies CASSEARQVLLRDGYTF.

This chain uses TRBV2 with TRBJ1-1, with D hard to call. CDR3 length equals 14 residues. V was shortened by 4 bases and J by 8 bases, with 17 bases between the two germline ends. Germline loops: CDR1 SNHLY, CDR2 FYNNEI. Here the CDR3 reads CASSAQQSSPEAFF. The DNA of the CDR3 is TGTGCCAGCAGTGCACAGCAAAGTTCCCCGGAAGCTTTCTTT.

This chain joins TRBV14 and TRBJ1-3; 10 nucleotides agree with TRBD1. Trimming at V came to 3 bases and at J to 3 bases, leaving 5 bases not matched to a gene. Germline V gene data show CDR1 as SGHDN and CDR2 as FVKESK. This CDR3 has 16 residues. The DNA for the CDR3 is TGTGCCAGCAGCCAGCCAGGGACAGGGGTTGGAAACACCATATATTTT. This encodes CASSQPGTGVGNTIYF. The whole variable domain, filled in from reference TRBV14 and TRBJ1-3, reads EAGVTQFPSHSVIEKGQTVTLRCDPISGHDNLYWYRRVMGKEIKFLLHFVKESKQDESGMPNNRFLAERTGGTYSTLKVQPAELEDSGVYFCASSQPGTGVGNTIYFGEGSWLTVV.

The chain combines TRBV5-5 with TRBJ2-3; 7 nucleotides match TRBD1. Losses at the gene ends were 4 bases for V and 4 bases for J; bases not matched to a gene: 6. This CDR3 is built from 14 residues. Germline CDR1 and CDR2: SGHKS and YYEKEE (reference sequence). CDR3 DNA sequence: TGTGCCAGCAGCAGAACAGGGGTTGCAGATACGCAGTATTTT. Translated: CASSRTGVADTQYF.

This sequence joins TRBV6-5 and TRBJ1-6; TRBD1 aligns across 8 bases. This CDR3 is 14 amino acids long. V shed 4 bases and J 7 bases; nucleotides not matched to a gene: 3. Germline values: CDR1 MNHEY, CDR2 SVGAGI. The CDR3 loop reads CASSSRDRNSPLHF. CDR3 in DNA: TGTGCCAGCAGTTCACGGGACAGGAATTCACCCCTCCACTTT.

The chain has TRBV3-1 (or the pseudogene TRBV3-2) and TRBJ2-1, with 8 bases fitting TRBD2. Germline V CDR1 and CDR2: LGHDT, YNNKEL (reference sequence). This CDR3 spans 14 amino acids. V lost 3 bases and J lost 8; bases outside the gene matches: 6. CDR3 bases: TGTGCCAGCAGCCATAGTTCGCGGGGGGATGAGCAGTTCTTC. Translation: CASSHSSRGDEQFF.

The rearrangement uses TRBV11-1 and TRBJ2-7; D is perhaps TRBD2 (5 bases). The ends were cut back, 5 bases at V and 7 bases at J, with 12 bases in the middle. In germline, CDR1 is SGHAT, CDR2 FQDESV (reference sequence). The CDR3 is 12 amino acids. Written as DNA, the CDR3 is TGTGCCAGCAGCCCTAGACCGGGGGAGCAGTACTTC. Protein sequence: CASSPRPGEQYF.

The CDR3 DNA reads as TGTGCCAGCCAACCAGGGGGCATTGCTCAGCCCCAGCATTTT. Its protein product is CASQPGGIAQPQHF. This chain links TRBV7-2 with TRBJ1-5; TRBD1 matches at 8 bases. V was clipped by 8 bases and J by 6 bases; unmatched bases: 9. This CDR3 has 14 amino acids. Germline-derived CDR1 and CDR2 are SGHTA and FQGNSA.

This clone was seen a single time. The CDR3 DNA follows: TGTGCCATCAGTGATTTTAGGACAGGGGGCGGCGAGCAGTACTTC. Residues: CAISDFRTGGGEQYF. This chain connects TRBV10-3 to TRBJ2-7; 11 nucleotides align to TRBD1. The CDR3 consists of 15 residues. The V and J ends lost 3 bases and 6 bases, in that order; junction bases with no gene match: 7. CDR1 and CDR2 from the germline V gene are ENHRY and SYGVKD.

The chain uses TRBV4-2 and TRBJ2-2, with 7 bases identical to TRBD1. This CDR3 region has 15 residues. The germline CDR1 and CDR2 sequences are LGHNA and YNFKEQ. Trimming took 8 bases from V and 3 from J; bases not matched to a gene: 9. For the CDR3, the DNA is TGTGCCAGCGGTTACCTCGGGACAGACACCGGGGAGCTGTTTTTT. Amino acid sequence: CASGYLGTDTGELFF.

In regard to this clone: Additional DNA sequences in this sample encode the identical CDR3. This CDR3 reads CASSIQGHEQFF. The DNA of the CDR3 is TGTGCCAGTAGTATTCAGGGGCATGAGCAGTTCTTC. The chain links TRBV19 to TRBJ2-1; weak D call: TRBD1 (6 bases). Per germline, CDR1 LNHDA and CDR2 SQIVND (reference sequence). The CDR3 contains 12 residues. V lost 3 bases and J lost 8, with 8 bases in between.

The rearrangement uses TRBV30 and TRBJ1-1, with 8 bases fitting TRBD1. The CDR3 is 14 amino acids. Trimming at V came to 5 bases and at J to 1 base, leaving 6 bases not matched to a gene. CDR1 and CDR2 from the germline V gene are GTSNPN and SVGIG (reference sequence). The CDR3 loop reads CAWRTGTGNTEAFF. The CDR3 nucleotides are TGTGCCTGGCGCACCGGGACAGGGAACACTGAAGCTTTCTTT.

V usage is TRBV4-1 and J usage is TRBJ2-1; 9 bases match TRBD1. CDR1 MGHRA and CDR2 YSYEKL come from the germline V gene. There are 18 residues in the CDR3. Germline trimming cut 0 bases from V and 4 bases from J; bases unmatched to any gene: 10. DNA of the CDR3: TGCGCCAGCAGCCAAGACCCCTCTCCCGGGACAGGGTACAATGAGCAGTTCTTC. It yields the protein CASSQDPSPGTGYNEQFF.